These 2 T cell receptor beta chains share one sample of origin, sequenced in a study of cytomegalovirus exposure and HLA in healthy donors. PCR amplification relied on 60 Vbeta primers (plus 13 Jbeta primers). Some clones are missing from TCRdb's copy, which holds only in-frame ones; the method was immunoSEQ multiplex PCR. The sample includes 35,000 to 45,000 clones. The sequencing input was PBMCs. Every receptor here comes from a male donor in good health and CMV-seronegative.

This rearrangement joins TRBV19 to TRBJ1-2; TRBD1 is a possible D gene (5 bases). The germline V gene encodes CDR1 LNHDA and CDR2 SQIVND (reference sequence). The ends were cut back, 6 bases at V and 7 bases at J, with 15 bases in the middle. CDR3 length: 13 residues. The CDR3 coding sequence is TGTGCCAGTAGGTTGGATGGGGCCTTTGGCTACACCTTC. It translates to CASRLDGAFGYTF.

This chain connects TRBV11-2 to TRBJ2-5; D is possibly TRBD1 (7 bases). Trimming took 8 bases from V and 1 from J, leaving 17 bases between them. The CDR3 covers 15 residues. Per the germline V gene, CDR1 is SGHAT and CDR2 is FQNNGV. The CDR3 reads CASRRGGTAQETQYF. The CDR3 DNA is TGTGCCAGCCGACGAGGGGGGACAGCCCAAGAGACCCAGTACTTC.